The text below deals with one T cell receptor beta chain. The germline V gene encodes CDR1 SGHRS and CDR2 YFSETQ. CDR3 size: 16 residues. V lost 6 bases, J lost 0 bases, and 13 bases lay in between. This entry belongs to a study of blood T cell repertoires in COVID-19. Study information: There were acute and convalescent COVID-19 samples, and they came from the United States, Italy and Spain. Sample material is recorded as cDNA or gDNA derived from T cells, B-cell-depleted T cells, or PBMCs.

Original methodology: Quantification of nucleated cells was approximated via reference gene primer amplification. Sequencing used immunoSEQ multiplex PCR; TCRdb keeps in-frame clones, though not all of them. D and trimming were read from the DNA, whereas the V and J calls and clone size are those reported in that table. The table lists roughly 240,000 clones, roughly 86% of them singletons. The rearrangement links TRBV5-1 to TRBJ1-6; D is uncertain. This TCR was recovered from a woman aged 25 to 45 who had recovered from COVID-19. Input material: peripheral blood. The CDR3 coding sequence is TGCGCCAGCAAACAAGAAGCGAGCTCCTATAATTCACCCCTCCACTTT. This gives the protein CASKQEASSYNSPLHF.